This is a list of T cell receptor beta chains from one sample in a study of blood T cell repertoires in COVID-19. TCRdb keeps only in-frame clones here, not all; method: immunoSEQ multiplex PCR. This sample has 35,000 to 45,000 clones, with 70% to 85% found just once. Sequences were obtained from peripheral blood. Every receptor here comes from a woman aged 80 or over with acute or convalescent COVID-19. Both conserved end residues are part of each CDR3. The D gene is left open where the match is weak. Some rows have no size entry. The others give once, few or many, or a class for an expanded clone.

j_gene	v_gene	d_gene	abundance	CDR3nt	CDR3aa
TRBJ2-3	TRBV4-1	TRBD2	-	TGCGCCAGCAGCCACCCGACCCAGAGTGGGACTACCACAGATACGCAGTATTTT	CASSHPTQSGTTTDTQYF
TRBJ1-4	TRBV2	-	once	TGTGCCAGCAGCGTTCAGGGGATCCCTAATGAAAAACTGTTTTTT	CASSVQGIPNEKLFF
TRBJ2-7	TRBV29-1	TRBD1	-	TGCAGCGCCGAGGGACAGAGCTACGAGCAGTACTTC	CSAEGQSYEQYF
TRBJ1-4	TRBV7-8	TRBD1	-	TGTGCCAGCAGCGTGGACAGGGGAACGGGGGAAAAACTGTTTTTT	CASSVDRGTGEKLFF
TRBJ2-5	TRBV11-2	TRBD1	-	TGTGCCAGCAGCTGGGACAGCCTCCAAGAGACCCAGTACTTC	CASSWDSLQETQYF
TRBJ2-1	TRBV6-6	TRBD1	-	TGTGCCACCTCCTCCCTCCGCACAGGGGTCAATGAGCAGTTCTTC	CATSSLRTGVNEQFF
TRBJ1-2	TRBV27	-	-	TGTGCCAGCAGTTCAGCCGGGAACGGCTACACCTTC	CASSSAGNGYTF
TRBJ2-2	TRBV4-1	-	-	TGCGCCAGCAGCCAAGGAGGGAAACGTCACACCGGGGAGCTGTTTTTT	CASSQGGKRHTGELFF
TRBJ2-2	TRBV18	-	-	TGTGCCAGCTCACCATTCCAGCCCGGACTGCTCGCGAACACCGGGGAGCTGTTTTTT	CASSPFQPGLLANTGELFF
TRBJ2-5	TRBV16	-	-	TGTGCCAGCACTCCGACAGCCCAAGAGACCCAGTACTTC	CASTPTAQETQYF